One and the same sample provided the 17 T cell receptor beta chains below, sequenced in a study of blood T cell repertoires in COVID-19. Assay: immunoSEQ multiplex PCR; the TCRdb copy retains only in-frame clones and omits some. The data show 250,000 to 300,000 clones, with roughly 88% seen just once and 10% held by the top ten. Sequencing was performed on peripheral blood. These receptors were taken from a woman in her sixties or seventies with COVID-19, enrolled during active disease.

J is TRBJ2-2 and V is TRBV2, with no clear D. Deletions cut 7 bases from V and 6 bases from J, with 6 bases between. CDR3 size: 11 residues. Germline V gene sequence: CDR1 SNHLY, CDR2 FYNNEI. The CDR3 nucleotides are TGTGCCAGCACTACTTCCGGGGAGCTGTTTTTT. This translates into CASTTSGELFF.

This clone has a single count. The chain carries TRBV14 and TRBJ2-1, with D possibly TRBD2 on 6 matching bases. The V and J ends lost 0 bases and 0 bases respectively, with 12 bases between them. The CDR3 has 17 amino acids. From germline, CDR1 is SGHDN and CDR2 FVKESK. DNA for the CDR3: TGTGCCAGCAGCCAAGATCCTGGGGGGTACTCCTACAATGAGCAGTTCTTC. This gives the protein CASSQDPGGYSYNEQFF.

This clone occurred many times. The chain combines TRBV27 with TRBJ1-6; 7 bases align to TRBD1. Trimming removed 4 bases from V and 8 bases from J; junction bases left unmatched: 5. This CDR3 contains 14 residues. CDR1 is MNHEY, CDR2 SMNVEV, per germline (reference sequence). For the CDR3, the DNA is TGTGCCAGCAGTTCAGACAGGGCAGATTCACCCCTCCACTTT. Translated, it gives CASSSDRADSPLHF.

The chain recombines TRBV18 with TRBJ2-7; TRBD1 is a possible D gene (6 bases). The CDR3 sequence is 14 residues long. Deletions cut 1 base from V and 3 bases from J, with 10 bases between. CDR1 and CDR2 from the germline V gene are KGHSH and LQKENI. The CDR3 region is CASSPQGDSYEQYF. For the CDR3, the DNA is TGTGCCAGCTCACCACAGGGGGATAGCTACGAGCAGTACTTC.

This chain joins TRBV4-1 and TRBJ1-1; no definite D call. CDR1 and CDR2 from the germline V gene are MGHRA and YSYEKL. The CDR3 runs to 13 residues. V was pared by 5 bases and J by 0 bases, with 7 bases between. CDR3 bases: TGCGCCAGCAGCTCAAGCATGAACACTGAAGCTTTCTTT. Its protein product is CASSSSMNTEAFF.

V and J are TRBV5-1 and TRBJ2-5; tentatively, D is TRBD1 (6 bases). The CDR3 has 14 amino acids. Germline loops: CDR1 SGHRS, CDR2 YFSETQ. V dropped 7 bases and J dropped 1 base, with 14 bases sitting between them. CDR3 nucleotides: TGCGCCAGCGGCCGGCAGGGGCCCCAAGAGACCCAGTACTTC. Encoded protein: CASGRQGPQETQYF.

This chain joins TRBV19 and TRBJ2-7; 11 bases agree with TRBD2. J was trimmed by 6 bases and V by 4 bases; bases with no gene match: 8. CDR1 LNHDA and CDR2 SQIVND come from the germline V gene (reference sequence). The CDR3 extends over 15 amino acids. DNA of the CDR3: TGTGCCAGTAGTACCGGCCTAGCGGGAGGTCTCGAGCAGTACTTC. Translating it yields CASSTGLAGGLEQYF.

The chain joins TRBV6-4 to TRBJ1-6; maybe TRBD1 (5 bases). There are 14 residues in the CDR3. Trimming took off 3 bases at V and 9 bases at J, with 12 bases between the two ends. CDR1 and CDR2 from the germline V gene are MRHNA and SNTAGT. CDR3 in DNA: TGTGCCAGCAGTGAGCAGGGATCTGGTTCACCCCTCCACTTT. This encodes CASSEQGSGSPLHF.

This clone was seen more than once but under ten times. The J gene is TRBJ2-7, the V gene TRBV10-3; TRBD2 matches 8 bases. V dropped 2 bases and J dropped 6; count of bases not matched to a gene: 3. The CDR3 is made up of 13 amino acids. Germline CDR1 ENHRY, CDR2 SYGVKD. CDR3 in DNA: TGTGCCATCAGTGAGGCGGGAGGAGGCGAGCAGTACTTC. It yields the protein CAISEAGGGEQYF.

The rearrangement joins TRBV28 to TRBJ1-5; 7 nucleotides agree with TRBD1. The germline CDR1 and CDR2 sequences are MDHEN and SYDVKM. This CDR3 is 13 amino acids long. The V gene end was trimmed by 2 bases and the J gene end by 9 bases; junction bases not matched to a gene: 4. DNA for the CDR3: TGTGCCAGCAGTTTAGGCCAGGGGGGGCCCCAGCATTTT. Translating gives CASSLGQGGPQHF.

The chain joins TRBV28 to TRBJ1-2; D is unclear. CDR1 MDHEN and CDR2 SYDVKM come from the germline V gene. The CDR3 has 13 residues. The V gene lost 2 bases and the J gene lost 7 bases, with 11 bases spanning the gap. CDR3 loop: CASSLNGGSGYTF. CDR3 in DNA: TGTGCCAGCAGTTTAAACGGAGGGAGTGGCTACACCTTC.

The chain has TRBV10-3 and TRBJ1-1, with TRBD1 identical over 7 bases. The CDR3 totals 11 residues. Germline CDR1 ENHRY, CDR2 SYGVKD. Trimming took 10 bases from V and 7 from J; bases not matched to a gene: 6. The CDR3 DNA reads as TGTGCCACAATACAGGGGTATGAAGCTTTCTTT. Translating gives CATIQGYEAFF.

This chain joins TRBV10-3 and TRBJ1-4, with 9 bases aligning to TRBD1. With 6 bases clipped from V and 10 bases from J, the junction kept 15 bases outside the gene matches. This CDR3 is built from 16 residues. The germline gives CDR1 ENHRY, CDR2 SYGVKD. Written as DNA, the CDR3 is TGTGCCATCAGCGGCCGGCCCGGACAGGGGCCGGTAAAACTGTTTTTT. This codes for CAISGRPGQGPVKLFF.

This clone was found a few times. The chain's CDR3 is CASSWELGGTGELFF. DNA for the CDR3: TGTGCCAGCAGCTGGGAGCTAGGAGGTACCGGGGAGCTGTTTTTT. The V and J genes are TRBV7-9 and TRBJ2-2, with D possibly being TRBD2 (5 bases). This CDR3 is built from 15 residues. V was clipped by 4 bases and J by 5 bases, with 14 bases between them. Germline loops: CDR1 SEHNR, CDR2 FQNEAQ (reference sequence). Drawing the rest from reference TRBV7-9 and TRBJ2-2, the complete variable domain is DTGVSQNPRHKITKRGQNVTFRCDPISEHNRLYWYRQTLGQGPEFLTYFQNEAQLEKSRLLSDRFSAERPKGSFSTLEIQRTEQGDSAMYLCASSWELGGTGELFFGEGSRLTVL.

The chain carries TRBV18 and TRBJ2-3; TRBD2 agrees at 8 bases. The junction had 7 bases not matched to a gene; V was cut back by 4 bases and J by 1 base. This CDR3 comprises 16 residues. The germline V gene encodes CDR1 KGHSH and CDR2 LQKENI. The CDR3 loop is CASSHGREGGTDTQYF. CDR3 in DNA: TGTGCCAGCTCACATGGCCGGGAGGGTGGCACAGATACGCAGTATTTT.

This chain connects TRBV2 to TRBJ2-7; 8 nucleotides line up with TRBD1. CDR3 length equals 14 residues. Germline assignment: CDR1 SNHLY and CDR2 FYNNEI. V lost 4 bases to trimming and J lost 4 bases; unmatched junction nucleotides: 6. The CDR3 DNA is TGTGCCAGCAGTGGAACAGGGGGTTCGTACGAGCAGTACTTC. Translated, it gives CASSGTGGSYEQYF.

The chain has TRBV11-2 and TRBJ2-3; 7 nucleotides match TRBD2. V was pared by 5 bases and J by 3 bases, with 14 bases of the junction left unmatched. CDR3 length equals 17 residues. Germline CDR1 and CDR2: SGHAT and FQNNGV. The CDR3 coding sequence is TGTGCCAGCAGCCCCCGGGGCGGGAGCGGGTGGACAGATACGCAGTATTTT. The encoded protein is CASSPRGGSGWTDTQYF.